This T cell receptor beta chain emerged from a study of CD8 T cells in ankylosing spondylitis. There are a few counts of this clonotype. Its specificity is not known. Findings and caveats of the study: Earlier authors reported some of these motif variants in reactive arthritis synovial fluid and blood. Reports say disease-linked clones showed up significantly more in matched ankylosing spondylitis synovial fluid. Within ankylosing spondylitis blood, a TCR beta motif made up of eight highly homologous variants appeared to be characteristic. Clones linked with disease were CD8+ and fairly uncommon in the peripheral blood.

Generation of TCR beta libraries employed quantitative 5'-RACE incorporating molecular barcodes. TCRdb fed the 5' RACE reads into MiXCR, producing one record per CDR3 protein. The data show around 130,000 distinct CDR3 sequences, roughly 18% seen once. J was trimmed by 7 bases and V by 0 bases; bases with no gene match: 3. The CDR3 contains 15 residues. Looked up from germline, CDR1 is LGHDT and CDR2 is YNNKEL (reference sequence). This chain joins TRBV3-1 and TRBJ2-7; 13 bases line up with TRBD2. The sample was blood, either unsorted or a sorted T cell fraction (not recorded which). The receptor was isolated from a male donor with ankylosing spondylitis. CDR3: CASSQDPGLAGEQYF. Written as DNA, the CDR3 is TGTGCCAGCAGCCAAGACCCGGGACTAGCGGGAGAGCAGTACTTC.